This passage covers 6 T cell receptor beta chains from one sample sequenced in a study of T cell responses to AZD1222 COVID-19 vaccine (TCRdb year 2021). Receptor libraries were prepared by the immunoSEQ multiplex PCR assay. Here the immuneACCESS table is served through TCRdb, limited to in-frame sequences with V and J called. Missing clones are a known gap in these copies; in checked studies unresolved V genes cover under half, and the rest lacks a known reason. The sample has some 120,000 clones on record, over 75% of them singletons. 6.5% to 8.5% of the sample lies in the top ten. Read against the paper, the sample's time point label means: baseline before first vaccination. Sequenced here: peripheral blood, sampled on day 0 of AZD1222 vaccination. The receptors shown here come from an adult in good health.

The chain is built from TRBV7-9 and TRBJ2-5, with D maybe TRBD2 (6 bases). Looked up from germline, CDR1 is SEHNR and CDR2 is FQNEAQ (reference sequence). Trimming took 6 bases from V and 4 from J, leaving 21 bases between them. This CDR3 contains 16 residues. The CDR3 DNA reads as TGTGCCAGCAGGTTGTTGGGGGGAGTGGATTCAGAGACCCAGTACTTC. This codes for CASRLLGGVDSETQYF.

To note about this clone: One end of the junction is discordant with germline, which a read error may explain. This chain links TRBV7-2 with TRBJ1-1; D might be TRBD1 (6 bases). This CDR3 comprises 14 residues. CDR1 and CDR2 from the germline V gene are SGHTA and FQGNSA. This CDR3 is CASSLATGKDEAFF. The CDR3 nucleotides read TGTGCCAGCAGCCTAGCCACAGGGAAGGATGAAGCTTTCTTT.

V and J are TRBV9 and TRBJ2-5, with TRBD2 matching over 15 bases. V lost 3 bases to trimming and J lost 4 bases; unmatched junction nucleotides: 10. The CDR3 is 18 residues long. In germline, CDR1 is SGDLS, CDR2 YYNGEE. The CDR3 reads CASSEGLAGGGMGETQYF. In DNA, the CDR3 is TGTGCCAGCAGCGAAGGACTAGCGGGAGGGGGAATGGGAGAGACCCAGTACTTC.

The chain recombines TRBV24-1 with TRBJ1-5; a possible D gene is TRBD1 (6 bases). Germline V gene sequence: CDR1 KGHDR, CDR2 SFDVKD. The CDR3 loop spans 13 amino acids. Trimming removed 5 bases at V and 5 bases at J, with 9 bases between. The CDR3 reads CATSVGGHQPQHF. The CDR3 DNA reads as TGTGCCACCAGTGTAGGGGGGCATCAGCCCCAGCATTTT.

The chain carries TRBV19 and TRBJ1-2; a weak D match, TRBD1 (5 bases). Trimming took off 7 bases at V and 7 bases at J, with 13 bases between the two ends. Germline V gene sequence: CDR1 LNHDA, CDR2 SQIVND (reference sequence). The CDR3 sequence is 12 residues long. DNA of the CDR3: TGTGCCAGTATCCACAGGCTGGGTGGCTACACCTTC. Translating gives CASIHRLGGYTF.

This clone was seen a few times. This chain connects TRBV7-6 to TRBJ2-7, with D perhaps being TRBD1 or TRBD2 (6 bases each). The CDR3 is 15 amino acids. Trimming stripped 1 base from V and 1 base from J, with 11 bases between. The germline V gene encodes CDR1 SGHVS and CDR2 FNYEAQ. DNA for the CDR3: TGTGCCAGCAGCTTAGACACGGGGGCTTCCTACGAGCAGTACTTC. It codes for CASSLDTGASYEQYF.